This T cell receptor beta chain came from a study of PD-1 blockade in mismatch repair-deficient tumors. Study-level information: Patients had over ten mismatch repair-deficient cancer types and were previously treated and progressing.

TCRs were sequenced from a few patients responding to pembrolizumab. Whole-study results and caveats: Tumor-resident clones, often absent from pretreatment blood, expanded after pembrolizumab and then contracted.

The method was immunoSEQ multiplex PCR; TCRdb's version includes in-frame clones alone and lacks a portion of them. The data hold fewer than 100,000 clones, with roughly 80% observed a single time. Germline CDR1 MNHNS, CDR2 SASEGT. V lost 7 bases to trimming and J lost 7 bases, with 13 bases between them. The CDR3 sequence is 13 residues long. This clone was counted a single time. Its antigen is undetermined. This TCR came from an adult with mismatch repair-deficient cancer. The sequencing used peripheral blood, collected 12 weeks after starting pembrolizumab. V and J are TRBV6-1 and TRBJ1-4, with TRBD1 as a possible D gene (5 bases). The CDR3 loop reads CASTPGLIEKLFF. The CDR3 DNA follows: TGTGCCAGCACCCCAGGGTTGATTGAAAAACTGTTTTTT.